This T cell receptor (beta chain) was sequenced in a study of blood T cell repertoires in COVID-19. Looking at the study overall: Samples of COVID-19 (acute and convalescent) were obtained from the United States, Italy and Spain. Sources were T cells, B-cell-depleted T cells, or PBMCs; the material itself was cDNA or gDNA.

The CDR3 consists of 13 residues. CDR1 is SGHTA, CDR2 FQGNSA, per germline. On this clone itself: A junction end diverges from the germline sequence, so it may reflect a read error.

Original analysis: Counts of nucleated cells, estimated from reference gene primer amplification, were obtained. The assay was immunoSEQ multiplex PCR, and TCRdb's table has in-frame clones only and misses some. D and trimming come from the DNA, and the V and J calls and clone size come from that table. The sample includes about 78,000 clones, roughly 84% of them seen just once. V and J are TRBV7-2 and TRBJ2-1, with a tentative D call TRBD2 (6 bases). This receptor was obtained from a man over 45 with acute or convalescent COVID-19. Sequencing was done on a sample of peripheral blood. The CDR3 protein is CRSAKAWGDEQFF. CDR3 coding DNA: TGCCGCAGCGCGAAGGCCTGGGGGGATGAGCAGTTCTTC.